Below are 16 T cell receptor beta chains sequenced from a single sample in a study of beta chain features in type 1 diabetes. Study-level points and caveats: Shorter TCRB CDR3s, moderately but significantly so, marked every one of the four CD4+ subsets in Type 1 diabetes patients.

Their cognate antigens are unknown. TCRB transcripts that were expressed got sequenced, as all of the isolated RNA had been reverse transcribed. Here immunoSEQ multiplex PCR was the method, and the copy in TCRdb shows in-frame clones only, minus some. In the table there are roughly 400,000 clones, 8% to 10% of which are singletons. The specimen was central memory CD4+ T cells from blood. Every receptor here comes from a man aged 25-45 years with type 1 diabetes.

The CDR3 protein is CASSLFGQGEGYTF. CDR3 bases: TGTGCCAGCAGCTTGTTTGGCCAGGGAGAGGGCTACACCTTC. V and J are TRBV4-2 and TRBJ1-2; a possible D gene is TRBD1 (5 bases). Trimming pared 5 bases from V and 8 bases from J, leaving 18 bases between. Germline lookup yields CDR1 LGHNA and CDR2 YNFKEQ. The CDR3 is made up of 14 amino acids.

This clone was counted a few times. The chain recombines TRBV30 with TRBJ2-7, with D maybe TRBD2 (7 bases). The CDR3 spans 15 residues. Trimming left V 2 bases short and J 5 bases short, with 19 bases between. Germline V lookup: CDR1 GTSNPN, CDR2 SVGIG (reference sequence). The CDR3 bases are TGTGCCTGGAGTACTTCTAGCGGATGGGGGCACGAGCAGTACTTC. Encoded protein: CAWSTSSGWGHEQYF.

In this sample, this clone turned up a few times. The V call is TRBV23-1, the J call TRBJ1-3; 9 bases line up with TRBD1. TRBV23-1 is an ORF for which the function is uncertain. With 3 bases clipped from V and 2 bases from J, the junction kept 8 bases outside the gene matches. CDR3 size: 17 residues. The chain's CDR3 is CASSHPPGQGPGNTIYF. CDR3 nucleotides: TGCGCCAGCAGTCATCCTCCGGGACAGGGTCCTGGAAACACCATATATTTT.

This chain connects TRBV28 to TRBJ1-3, with a tentative D call TRBD1 (5 bases). Trimming left V 8 bases short and J 0 bases short, with 11 bases between. CDR3 length: 14 amino acids. Germline CDR1 and CDR2: MDHEN and SYDVKM. The CDR3 reads CASAGSHSGNTIYF. The CDR3 DNA follows: TGTGCCAGCGCAGGGTCCCACTCTGGAAACACCATATATTTT.

This clone was seen more than once but under ten times. The gene calls are TRBV5-1 and TRBJ1-1; 8 nucleotides line up with TRBD1. Germline V lookup: CDR1 SGHRS, CDR2 YFSETQ. The trim removed 1 base at V and 1 base at J, leaving 6 bases unmatched. This CDR3 spans 16 amino acids. The CDR3 is CASSLFGQGQNTEAFF. CDR3 in DNA: TGCGCCAGCAGCTTGTTTGGACAGGGACAGAACACTGAAGCTTTCTTT.

The chain joins TRBV6-5 to TRBJ1-1, with D perhaps matching TRBD1 (6 bases). The CDR3 runs to 12 residues. Deletions cut 6 bases from V and 11 bases from J, with 16 bases between. Germline V lookup: CDR1 MNHEY, CDR2 SVGAGI. The CDR3 nucleotides read TGTGCCAGCAGCCCGACACAGGGCTTGGCTTTCTTT. This sequence encodes CASSPTQGLAFF.

This clone was detected a few times. One base away lies a much larger clone, so this may be a sequencing read error. The chain recombines TRBV13 with TRBJ1-1; D uncertain. CDR1 is PRHDT, CDR2 FYEKMQ, per germline (reference sequence). The CDR3 has 13 residues. V lost 2 bases to trimming and J lost 1 base, with 5 bases between them. CDR3 amino acids: CASSLSGNTEAFF. DNA of the CDR3: TGTGCCAGCAGCTTATCGGGGAACACTGAAGCTTTCTTT.

The genes are TRBV18 and TRBJ1-6, with a possible D match to TRBD1 (5 bases). There are 14 residues in the CDR3. Germline assignment: CDR1 KGHSH and CDR2 LQKENI. Trimming removed 3 bases at V and 10 bases at J, with 13 bases between. CDR3 bases: TGTGCCAGCTCACCTTTGGGACTAGAGTCACCCCTCCACTTT. This translates into CASSPLGLESPLHF. The complete variable domain, with remaining parts taken from reference TRBV18 and TRBJ1-6, reads NAGVMQNPRHLVRRRGQEARLRCSPMKGHSHVYWYRQLPEEGLKFMVYLQKENIIDESGMPKERFSAEFPKEGPSILRIQQVVRGDSAAYFCASSPLGLESPLHFGNGTRLTVT.

The rearrangement joins TRBV19 to TRBJ2-2, with a weak D call TRBD1 (6 bases). The CDR3 has 14 amino acids. Trimming cost V 4 bases and J 5 bases, with 11 bases left between them. The V gene's germline CDR1 is LNHDA and CDR2 SQIVND (reference sequence). CDR3 sequence (DNA): TGTGCCAGTAGTAAGGGGCAGGGGACCGGGGAGCTGTTTTTT. Its translation: CASSKGQGTGELFF.

The chain carries TRBV7-8 and TRBJ1-3; no clear D. Deletions cut 2 bases from V and 1 base from J, with 12 bases between. CDR3 length equals 16 residues. Germline CDR1 is SGHVS and CDR2 is FQNEAQ. CDR3 in amino acids: CASSLSLVGSGNTIYF. The DNA for the CDR3 is TGTGCCAGCAGCTTATCGTTGGTGGGTTCTGGAAACACCATATATTTT. The full variable domain, completed using reference TRBV7-8 and TRBJ1-3, is GAGVSQSPRYKVAKRGQDVALRCDPISGHVSLFWYQQALGQGPEFLTYFQNEAQLDKSGLPSDRFFAERPEGSVSTLKIQRTQQEDSAVYLCASSLSLVGSGNTIYFGEGSWLTVV.

V is TRBV5-1 and J is TRBJ2-1; 7 bases line up with TRBD1. The CDR3 covers 13 residues. V was pared by 4 bases and J by 5 bases, with 3 bases of the junction left unmatched. Germline CDR1 SGHRS, CDR2 YFSETQ. CDR3 amino acids: CASSMGQNNEQFF. As DNA, the CDR3 is TGCGCCAGCAGCATGGGACAGAACAATGAGCAGTTCTTC.

This clone was counted a few times. V and J are TRBV5-1 and TRBJ2-5, with 7 bases lining up with TRBD1. CDR1 and CDR2 from the germline V gene are SGHRS and YFSETQ. This CDR3 spans 14 amino acids. J lost 3 bases, V lost 5 bases, and 7 bases had no gene match. This CDR3 reads CASSKDRTEETQYF. The CDR3 DNA follows: TGCGCCAGCAGTAAGGACAGGACTGAAGAGACCCAGTACTTC.

The chain employs TRBV19 and TRBJ2-2; D might be TRBD2 (5 bases). This CDR3 spans 16 amino acids. Germline lookup yields CDR1 LNHDA and CDR2 SQIVND (reference sequence). V was pared by 6 bases and J by 0 bases, with 14 bases between. The CDR3 protein is CASSLHSGSNTGELFF. Written as DNA, the CDR3 is TGTGCCAGTAGCCTTCACAGCGGTTCGAACACCGGGGAGCTGTTTTTT.

The genes are TRBV5-4 and TRBJ2-4; 12 positions agree with TRBD2. The CDR3 is made up of 16 amino acids. CDR1 and CDR2 (germline): SGHNT, YYREEE (reference sequence). J was trimmed by 6 bases and V by 3 bases; bases with no gene match: 7. Here the CDR3 DNA reads TGTGCCAGCAGCTCCCCTAGCGGGAGGGCCCTAAACATTCAGTACTTC. Amino acids: CASSSPSGRALNIQYF.

In nucleotides, the CDR3 is TGCGCCAGCAGACAAAGGGTAGGGAGCTCCTACGAGCAGTACTTC. Translated: CASRQRVGSSYEQYF. The rearrangement links TRBV4-1 to TRBJ2-7, with TRBD2 as a possible D gene (5 bases). The CDR3 loop spans 15 amino acids. V was shortened by 6 bases and J by 0 bases, with 15 bases between the two germline ends. Per the germline V gene, CDR1 is MGHRA and CDR2 is YSYEKL.

This CDR3 reads CASSFSNGGAFF. For the CDR3, the DNA is TGTGCCAGCAGTTTTAGTAATGGGGGGGCTTTCTTT. The rearrangement uses TRBV28 and TRBJ1-1; possible D gene TRBD1, 5 bases. The CDR3 has 12 amino acids. V gave up 3 bases and J gave up 11 bases, with 13 bases separating them. Per the germline V gene, CDR1 is MDHEN and CDR2 is SYDVKM.